This T cell receptor beta chain is drawn from a study of monozygotic twins with inflammatory bowel disease. CDR1 and CDR2 (germline): DFQATT, SNEGSKA (reference sequence). The CDR3 is 15 amino acids. TCRdb re-called the 5' RACE reads and shows each CDR3 protein once, DNA omitted. The sample holds about 450,000 distinct CDR3 sequences. The clonotype originates from a human donor with ulcerative colitis or Crohn's disease, or a healthy co-twin of an affected twin (not recorded which). Sequencing was carried out using blood. The chain joins TRBV20-1 to TRBJ2-3; TCRdb's D gene call, TRBD2, goes unchecked for lack of DNA. This CDR3 reads CSARDQAGNTDTQYF.